The rows below give T cell receptor beta chains drawn from one sample of a study of post-analysis software for immune sequencing data. TCRdb reprocessed the PCR reads with MiXCR, giving one entry per CDR3 protein. The sample contains roughly 730,000 distinct CDR3 sequences, 25% to 30% of which appear only once. Sequencing was done on a sample of blood. The receptors shown here come from a girl aged 5 to 17 with multiple sclerosis. CDR3s include the opening cysteine and the closing phenylalanine or tryptophan. A D gene is named only where the DNA matches it firmly. Clone size is given for some rows only: seen once, a few or many times, or a class if the clone is expanded.

D	J	size	V	DNA	CDR3
TRBD2	TRBJ2-1	few	TRBV11-2	TGTGCCAGCAGCTTAGATCGGGGGGGTGAGCAGTTCTTC	CASSLDRGGEQFF
.	TRBJ2-7	few	TRBV6-1	TGTGCCAGCGAGCGTGGAACCTACGAGCAGTACTTC	CASERGTYEQYF
.	TRBJ1-2	.	TRBV6-5	TGTGCCAGCAGTTACTCCATGGGGAGCTATGGCTACACCTTC	CASSYSMGSYGYTF
.	TRBJ2-1	.	TRBV11-2	TGTGCCAGCAGCTTGACTCCGAGGCGGAATGAGCAGTTCTTC	CASSLTPRRNEQFF
.	TRBJ2-1	few	TRBV28	TGTGCCAGCAGTTGGACAGTGGCTAGCGCGAACAATGAGCAGTTCTTC	CASSWTVASANNEQFF
TRBD2	TRBJ2-1	.	TRBV28	TGTGCCAGCACTAGCGGGGGGGCCAGGTACAATGAACAGTTCTTC	CASTSGGARYNEQFF
.	TRBJ2-1	.	TRBV10-3	TGTGCCATCAGCTTAACAGAGTACAATGAGCAGTTCTTC	CAISLTEYNEQFF
.	TRBJ1-2	few	TRBV4-2	TGTGCCAGCAGCGACGCCTGGTCAGGCTACACCTTC	CASSDAWSGYTF
TRBD2	TRBJ2-1	.	TRBV27	TGTGCCAGCAGTATCTATTCTAGCGGTGAGCAGTTCTTC	CASSIYSSGEQFF
.	TRBJ2-1	.	TRBV6-2/TRBV6-3	TGTGCCACCCTCTATGGCCCCGGGACACAGTACAATGAGCAGTTCTTC	CATLYGPGTQYNEQFF
TRBD2	TRBJ2-1	.	TRBV20-1	TGCAGTGCCCAGCGGGACTCCCCATGGGTCTTCTCCTACAATGAGCAGTTCTTC	CSAQRDSPWVFSYNEQFF
TRBD1	TRBJ1-5	few	TRBV5-1	TGCGCCAGCAGCTTGGCTGGGGACAGGGCCAATCAGCCCCAGCATTTT	CASSLAGDRANQPQHF
.	TRBJ2-4	.	TRBV7-2	TGTGCCAGCAGCTCGGGGGGCAGGGTTCTAGCCAAAAACATTCAGTACTTC	CASSSGGRVLAKNIQYF
.	TRBJ2-1	few	TRBV20-1	TGCAGTGCTCATCCTCTGCAGACTACGGCTGAGAATGAGCAGTTCTTC	CSAHPLQTTAENEQFF
.	TRBJ2-3	few	TRBV20-1	TGCAGTCCGAGGGTAGAGAGCACAGATACGCAGTATTTT	CSPRVESTDTQYF
.	TRBJ1-1	.	TRBV10-3	TGTGCCACTACAGGGATCGCTGAAGCTTTCTTT	CATTGIAEAFF
.	TRBJ1-4	.	TRBV6-5	TGTGCCAGCAGAGCCCGAGGGGCGCTTGGTGAAAAACTGTTTTTT	CASRARGALGEKLFF
.	TRBJ1-1	.	TRBV6-5	TGTGCCAGCAGCCCGTACAACCACTATGAAGCTTTCTTT	CASSPYNHYEAFF
.	TRBJ1-1	.	TRBV15	TGTGCCACCAGCAGAGCGAGCGCCGGCACTGAAGCTTTCTTT	CATSRASAGTEAFF
.	TRBJ2-5	few	TRBV29-1	TGCAGCGTTGACTACAGGCTCGGAGAGACCCAGTACTTC	CSVDYRLGETQYF
.	TRBJ1-5	few	TRBV4-3	TGCGCCAGCAGCCAGGACCTCAATCAGCCCCAGCATTTT	CASSQDLNQPQHF
TRBD1	TRBJ2-1	.	TRBV2	TGTGCCAGCCAGAGGGGGTATAGAGACAGGGGGCGCTTTAATGAGCAGTTCTTC	CASQRGYRDRGRFNEQFF